This T cell receptor (beta chain) was profiled in a study of cytomegalovirus exposure and HLA in healthy donors (TCRdb year 2017). In the study overall: In an earlier analysis of roughly 500 of the donors, 276 Gb of sequence data and approximately 100 million unique TCR beta sequences from about 180 million T cells were reported. An early release covering 500 to 750 HLA-typed donors comprised roughly 300 gigabases of sequencing data and around 80 million unique TCR sequences. Among the roughly 400 genotyped donors, more than 70% belonged to the genetic ancestry cluster associated with self-reported Caucasian donors. The aim of the study was to test whether cataloging public T cell receptors could identify signatures of past pathogen exposure. The study profiled the T cell repertoires of hundreds of subjects by immunosequencing and related them to cytomegalovirus serostatus. In addition to the first cohort of roughly 700 subjects, a separate validation cohort of 120 different subjects was used. The study combined high-throughput TCR immunosequencing, statistical association of individual TCRs with disease status, and machine learning to predict cytomegalovirus infection status. To study patterns of TCR occurrence, a later analysis re-analyzed previously published TCR beta repertoires from several hundred donors and added high-resolution HLA genotyping. Rather than drawing on any new phenotypic data, the later analysis identified candidate immune exposures from TCR beta sequences and the way those sequences occurred across donors. An earlier analysis of several hundred of the donors applied high-throughput TCR beta sequencing to assess whether each TCR beta V gene segment acted as functional or pseudogenic. Alongside the repertoire data, information on donor age, sex, ethnicity and CMV serostatus was compiled. A later genetic analysis used genome-wide SNP genotypes for about 55% of the 666 donors, treating that subset as a discovery cohort. All discovery cohort repertoires had been generated on a single sequencing platform. HLA typing covered class I and class II loci at four-digit resolution. The number of typed donors differed by locus: roughly 629-640 for A, B, C, DRB1 and DQB1; about 520 for DQA1; some 590 for DPA1; and around 470 for DPB1. A handful of DR-DQ haplotypes were handled as single units for association and clustering because linkage in the cohort was strong. Among several hundred genotyped donors of the cohort, an average of roughly 230,000 unique TCR beta nucleotide sequences was sequenced per donor, of which roughly 18% were non-productive. Study-level results and caveats: Linkage disequilibrium might explain the correlated functional status among segregating V segments, but an unknown experimental factor could not be excluded. A cluster of highly shared sequence variants was judged likely to represent a technical artifact of the sequencing pipeline. A further reported finding was that TCR beta sequences accurately predicted the HLA-A and HLA-B alleles for most subjects in the first cohort. The only immune exposure information available for the cohort was CMV serostatus. Because HLA typing was missing for some donors at each locus, association tests included only the typed subset. In a later genetic analysis, fewer N-insertions in productive TCRs were reported among donors in an Asian-associated ancestry cluster than the roughly 640-donor mean. Most TCR sequences were observed very rarely across donors, whereas some public TCRs were present in many individuals. The authors suggested that the approach could potentially be generalized to other disease states and immunological phenotypes. In the study, around 160 TCR beta chains were listed as associated with cytomegalovirus. A later analysis found that most CMV-associated TCR beta chains appeared HLA-restricted, with HLA associations seemingly driven largely by CMV exposure. A later genetic analysis associated a missense DCLRE1C variant with V-gene and J-gene trimming of TCR beta chains, and an independent cohort replicated the association. This cohort had only TCR beta chains sequenced, and the lack of alpha or paired-chain data limited which features could be detected. In a later analysis, HLA-associated TCR beta chains showed more clonal expansion and lower generation probabilities than non-associated chains that were equally common. Some IMGT-functional V segments, including TRBV6-2 and TRBV6-3, could not be distinguished by the 87-base-pair reads and were therefore excluded. According to a later analysis, TCR association rates differed among HLA loci, with DRB1 alleles showing the most associated TCRs and HLA-C alleles showing the fewest. The earlier analysis of fewer than 750 of the donors excluded about 16 rarely observed V segments, including chromosome 9 orphons, because counts were too low. An earlier analysis of approximately 500 of the donors showed that most TCR beta V segments appeared in productive rearrangements either about 87% or about 30% of the time, which broadly matched IMGT annotations. A later analysis associated 17,000 or so TCR beta sequences with specific HLA alleles at a false discovery rate of 0.05. A few of the identified cytomegalovirus-associated TCR beta chains were confirmed in vitro to be specific for cytomegalovirus antigens. Sequencing depth was assumed to be roughly uniform across donors in the presence/absence analyses, though that assumption may not hold. The classifier was reported to diagnose cytomegalovirus status with high specificity and sensitivity in both the original cohort and the validation cohort. When HLA alleles, especially DR and DQ, strongly co-occurred, attributing TCR associations to individual alleles was difficult. According to a later analysis, parvovirus B19, influenza, CMV and Epstein-Barr virus appeared linked to several top co-occurrence clusters.

The cohort was made up of 500 to 800 healthy bone marrow donors. Cohort members were all nominally healthy when sampled, although unrecorded immune exposures were likely present. The donor was CMV seronegative and was included in the group of a few hundred seronegative cohort members. A peripheral blood sample was collected from each donor, and TCR beta sequencing was performed on peripheral blood mononuclear cells. The Qiagen DNeasy Blood Extraction Kit was used to extract genomic DNA from the blood cell samples. Reading the germline V gene gives CDR1 MGHRA and CDR2 YSYEKL. The CDR3 contains 15 residues, cysteine and phenylalanine counted. CDR3 DNA only is kept here, 45 bases in frame from base 1. The germline V and J ends show losses of 4 bases and 7 bases respectively, and no gene match explains 10 bases of the junction. Comment on this clone: Which antigen it targets is not known. Within one base of it there is no much larger clone, and no base qualities were kept.

Libraries came from the immunoSEQ multiplex PCR assay. For the multiplex PCR, a mixture combining 60 forward primers for TCR Vbeta segments and 13 reverse primers for TCR Jbeta segments was used. Amplification of the CDR3 region of rearranged TCR beta genes was performed with a multiplex PCR assay on genomic DNA. On the Illumina HiSeq System, the amplified TCR beta libraries were sequenced as 87-base-pair reads. The authors' pipeline ran thus. Across the 500 to 750 repertoires, a later analysis counted 80 million or so unique TCR beta chains, approximately 10 million of which were shared by at least two donors. A nearest-neighbor algorithm error-corrected the raw reads and collapsed the reads into unique sequences, merging closely related sequences to remove PCR and sequencing errors. CDR3 sequences were aligned to IMGT reference sequences to assign V, D and J gene segments. For a sequence to be retained, a match of at least six nucleotides to both a V gene segment and a J gene segment was required. A rearrangement counted as productive if the CDR3 had no stop codons and remained in frame with V and J, and every other rearrangement counted as non-productive. CDR3 was defined by IMGT convention, running from the second conserved V-encoded cysteine to the conserved J-encoded phenylalanine. Sequences without an unambiguous match to a single V gene segment were excluded from the earlier analysis of 450 to 750 of the donors. In an earlier analysis of roughly 600 of the donors, a V segment was called functional when productive rearrangements were above 56.7%, and segregating when the standard deviation between donors exceeded 5%. To diagnose cytomegalovirus status from the catalog of TCR beta chain sequences, a statistical classification framework was built. V and J gene assignment, in a later analysis, came from comparing TCR nucleotide sequences with IMGT/GENE-DB human TR gene sequences. A later analysis assigned CDR3 sequences and most-parsimonious VDJ recombination scenarios with the TCRdist pipeline. In a later analysis, each TCR beta chain was defined by its CDR3 amino acid sequence together with its V-gene family, and reads without a unique V-gene family were excluded. To address suspected cross-contamination and a sequencing artifact, a later analysis removed a few hundred highly shared, low-generation-probability nucleotide sequences. In a later analysis, a clonal expansion index for each public chain was calculated from normalized within-repertoire ranks of inferred template counts. In a later analysis, generation probabilities were computed with a VDJ recombination model fitted to out-of-frame rearrangements, and the resulting probabilities were checked against IGoR. A later analysis scored TCR-TCR, TCR-HLA and TCR-CMV co-occurrence with hypergeometric tests, applying a repertoire-size bias correction to TCR pairs. False discovery rates were estimated in a later analysis by permuting HLA or CMV assignments 20 times. In a later analysis, co-occurring TCRs were grouped with DBSCAN, and TCRdist sequence similarity was added when clustering was performed within HLA-allele-positive subsets. Co-occurrence clustering excluded repertoires with fewer than 30,000 or more than 120,000 public chains, plus five with anomalous nucleotide sharing. TCRdb holds this immuneACCESS table with in-frame rearrangements only. Some clones are missing; in checked studies, unresolved V genes explain under half, and the rest has no known cause. V, J and clone size are those of that table, while D and trimming were read from the DNA. This sample holds 180,000 or so clones; 77% were observed only once. Jointly, the top ten make up around 1.5% of the sample.

This TCR was sampled from a man aged 18 to 30 in good health and CMV-seronegative. Sample: PBMCs. The chain uses TRBV4-1 and TRBJ1-5, with 7 junctional bases fitting TRBD1. For the CDR3, the sequence is CASSLHDREEQPQHF. In nucleotide form, the sequence is TGCGCCAGCAGCCTCCATGACAGGGAGGAACAGCCCCAGCATTTT.